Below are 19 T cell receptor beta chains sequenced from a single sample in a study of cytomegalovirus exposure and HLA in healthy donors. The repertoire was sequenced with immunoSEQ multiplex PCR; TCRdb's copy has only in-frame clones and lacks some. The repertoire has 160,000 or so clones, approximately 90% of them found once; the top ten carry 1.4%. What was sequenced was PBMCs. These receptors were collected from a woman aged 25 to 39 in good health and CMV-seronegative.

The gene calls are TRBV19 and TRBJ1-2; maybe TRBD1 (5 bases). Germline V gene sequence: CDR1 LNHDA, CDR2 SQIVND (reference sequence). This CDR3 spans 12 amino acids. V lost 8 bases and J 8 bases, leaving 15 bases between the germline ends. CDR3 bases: TGTGCCAGTCAGGGAGGCACTAAAGGCTACACCTTC. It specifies CASQGGTKGYTF.

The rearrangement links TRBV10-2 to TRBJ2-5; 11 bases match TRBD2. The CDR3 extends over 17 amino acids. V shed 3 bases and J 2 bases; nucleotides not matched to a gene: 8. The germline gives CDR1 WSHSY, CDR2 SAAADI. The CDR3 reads CASSDPTGLAAQETQYF. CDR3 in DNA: TGCGCCAGCAGTGACCCCACGGGACTAGCGGCTCAAGAGACCCAGTACTTC.

The CDR3 loop reads CASSQLRDTHYEQYF. The CDR3 region has the DNA TGTGCCAGCAGCCAACTTAGGGACACTCACTACGAGCAGTACTTC. The chain couples TRBV14 to TRBJ2-7; D perhaps matches TRBD1 (6 bases). V was trimmed by 2 bases and J by 3 bases, leaving 14 bases between them. This CDR3 has 15 amino acids. The germline V gene encodes CDR1 SGHDN and CDR2 FVKESK.

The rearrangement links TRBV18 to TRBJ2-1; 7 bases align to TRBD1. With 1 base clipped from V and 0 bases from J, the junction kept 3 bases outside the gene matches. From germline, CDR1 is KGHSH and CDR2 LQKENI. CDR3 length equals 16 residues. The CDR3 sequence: CASSPLTGASYNEQFF. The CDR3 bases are TGTGCCAGCTCACCACTTACAGGGGCCTCCTACAATGAGCAGTTCTTC.

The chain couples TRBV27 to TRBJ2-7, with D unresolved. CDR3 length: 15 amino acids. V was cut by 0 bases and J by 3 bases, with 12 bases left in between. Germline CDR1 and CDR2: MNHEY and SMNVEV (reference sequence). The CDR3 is CASSLSTGHYYEQYF. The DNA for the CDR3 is TGTGCCAGCAGTTTATCGACGGGTCACTACTACGAGCAGTACTTC.

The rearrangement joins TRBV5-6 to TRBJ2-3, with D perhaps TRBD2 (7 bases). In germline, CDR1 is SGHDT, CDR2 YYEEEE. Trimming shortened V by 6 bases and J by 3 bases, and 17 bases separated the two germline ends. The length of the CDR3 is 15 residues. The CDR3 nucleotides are TGTGCCAGCATAGAAACGGGGGGCCGAACAGATACGCAGTATTTT. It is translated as CASIETGGRTDTQYF. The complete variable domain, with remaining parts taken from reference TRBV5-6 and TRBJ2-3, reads DAGVTQSPTHLIKTRGQQVTLRCSPKSGHDTVSWYQQALGQGPQFIFQYYEEEERQRGNFPDRFSGHQFPNYSSELNVNALLLGDSALYLCASIETGGRTDTQYFGPGTRLTVL.

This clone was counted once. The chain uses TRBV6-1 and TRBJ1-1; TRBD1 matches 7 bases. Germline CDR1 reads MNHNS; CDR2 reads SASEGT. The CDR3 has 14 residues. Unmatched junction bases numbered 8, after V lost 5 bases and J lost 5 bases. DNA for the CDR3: TGTGCCAGCAGTAGCAGGGGGTGGGGTACTGAAGCTTTCTTT. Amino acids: CASSSRGWGTEAFF.

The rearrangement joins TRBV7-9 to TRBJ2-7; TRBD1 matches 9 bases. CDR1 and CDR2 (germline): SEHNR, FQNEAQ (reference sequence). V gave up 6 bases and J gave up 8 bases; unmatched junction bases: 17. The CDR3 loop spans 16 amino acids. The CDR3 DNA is TGTGCCAGCAGTGACCTCCACCGGACAGGGGTTGAACAGCAGTACTTC. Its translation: CASSDLHRTGVEQQYF.

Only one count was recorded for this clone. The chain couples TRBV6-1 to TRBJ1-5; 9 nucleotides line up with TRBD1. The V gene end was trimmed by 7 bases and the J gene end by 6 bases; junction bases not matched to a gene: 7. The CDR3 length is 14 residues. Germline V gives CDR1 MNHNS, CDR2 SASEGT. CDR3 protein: CASNTDRGVQPQHF. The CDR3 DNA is TGTGCCAGCAATACGGACAGGGGCGTTCAGCCCCAGCATTTT.

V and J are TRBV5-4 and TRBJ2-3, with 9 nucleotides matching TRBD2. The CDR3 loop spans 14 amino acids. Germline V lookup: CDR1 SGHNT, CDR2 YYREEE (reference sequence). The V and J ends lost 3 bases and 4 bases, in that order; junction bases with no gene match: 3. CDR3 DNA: TGTGCCAGCAGCTGGACTAGCGATGCAGATACGCAGTATTTT. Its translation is CASSWTSDADTQYF.

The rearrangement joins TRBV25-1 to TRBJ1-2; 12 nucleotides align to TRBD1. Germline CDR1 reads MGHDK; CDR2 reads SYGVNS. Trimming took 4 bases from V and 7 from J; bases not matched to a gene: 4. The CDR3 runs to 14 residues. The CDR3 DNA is TGTGCCAGCAGTGGAGCGGGACAGGGGGCTGGCTACACCTTC. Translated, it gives CASSGAGQGAGYTF.

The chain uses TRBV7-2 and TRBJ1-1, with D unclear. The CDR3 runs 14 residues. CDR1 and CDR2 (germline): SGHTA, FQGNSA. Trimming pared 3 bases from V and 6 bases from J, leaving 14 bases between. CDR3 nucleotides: TGTGCCAGCAGCTTCATCAGGCCCGGGGCTGAAGCTTTCTTT. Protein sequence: CASSFIRPGAEAFF.

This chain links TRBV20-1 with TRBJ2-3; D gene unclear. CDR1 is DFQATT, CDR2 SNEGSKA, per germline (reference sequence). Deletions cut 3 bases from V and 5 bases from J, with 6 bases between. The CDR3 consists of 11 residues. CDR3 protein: CSARTGDTQYF. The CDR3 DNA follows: TGCAGTGCTAGGACTGGAGATACGCAGTATTTT.

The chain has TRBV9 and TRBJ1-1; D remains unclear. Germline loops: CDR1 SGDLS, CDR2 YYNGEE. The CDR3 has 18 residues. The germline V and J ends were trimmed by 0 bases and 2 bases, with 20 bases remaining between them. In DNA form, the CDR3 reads TGTGCCAGCAGCGTAGAGAAGGGAATTCACGGAGGCAACACTGAAGCTTTCTTT. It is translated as CASSVEKGIHGGNTEAFF.

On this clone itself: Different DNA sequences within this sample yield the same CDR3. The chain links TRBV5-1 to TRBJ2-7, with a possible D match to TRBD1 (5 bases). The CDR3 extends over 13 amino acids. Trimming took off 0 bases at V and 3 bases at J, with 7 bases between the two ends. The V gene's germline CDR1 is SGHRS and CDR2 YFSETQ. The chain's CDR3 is CASSLGQNYEQYF. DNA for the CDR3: TGCGCCAGCAGCTTGGGACAGAACTACGAGCAGTACTTC.

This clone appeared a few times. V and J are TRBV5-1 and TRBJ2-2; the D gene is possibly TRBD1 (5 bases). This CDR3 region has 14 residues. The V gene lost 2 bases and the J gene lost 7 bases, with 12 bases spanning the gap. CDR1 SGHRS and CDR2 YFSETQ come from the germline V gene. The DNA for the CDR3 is TGCGCCAGCAGCTTACAGGTCGATCACGGGGAGCTGTTTTTT. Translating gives CASSLQVDHGELFF.

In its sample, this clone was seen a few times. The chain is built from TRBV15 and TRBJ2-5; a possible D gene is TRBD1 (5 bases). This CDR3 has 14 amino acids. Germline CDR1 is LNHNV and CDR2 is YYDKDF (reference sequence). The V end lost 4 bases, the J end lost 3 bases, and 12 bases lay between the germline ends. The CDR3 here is CATSKSGREETQYF. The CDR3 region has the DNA TGTGCCACCAGCAAGAGTGGCAGGGAAGAGACCCAGTACTTC.

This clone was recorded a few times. The CDR3 DNA sequence: TGTGCCAGCAGTGTCGAGGGTTCACCCCTCCACTTT. Translated: CASSVEGSPLHF. The J gene is TRBJ1-6, the V gene TRBV2; D not resolved. The CDR3 is 12 residues long. Trimming left V 4 bases short and J 9 bases short, with 7 bases between. The germline V gene has CDR1 SNHLY and CDR2 FYNNEI.

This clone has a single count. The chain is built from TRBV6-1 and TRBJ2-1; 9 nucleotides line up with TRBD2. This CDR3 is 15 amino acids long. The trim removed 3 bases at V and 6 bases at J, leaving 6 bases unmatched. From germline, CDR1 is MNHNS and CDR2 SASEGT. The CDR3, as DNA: TGTGCCAGCAGTGAGTCCGGGCGGGGGGGCAATGAGCAGTTCTTC. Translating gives CASSESGRGGNEQFF.